The clone carrying this T cell receptor (beta chain) has only a few counts. This entry is derived from a study of response to subunit inactivated influenza vaccine. TCRdb reanalysed the RT-PCR reads using MiXCR and keeps one entry per CDR3 protein. The sample comprises about 570,000 distinct CDR3 sequences, roughly 10% of which are singletons, and more than 9.5% rests with the top ten. Germline-derived CDR1 and CDR2 are LNHNV and YYDKDF (reference sequence). V was clipped by 0 bases and J by 0 bases; unmatched bases: 4. This CDR3 spans 16 amino acids. The data also belong to a second study, concerning T cells expressing NK-cell markers. Turning to that study: UMIs were included in TCR beta cDNA generated by 5'RACE template switching. The TCR beta repertoires were obtained from sorted CD3+CD56+NKG2C+, CD3+CD56+NKG2C- and CD3+CD56-NKG2C+ T cells. Seropositivity for HCMV was found in seven of the eight sequenced donors, with one seronegative. Anti-gamma-delta TCR antibody use in several experiments restricted sorting to alpha-beta TCR T cells.

The TCR comes from a man aged 50 to 60 who received an inactivated influenza vaccine. The chain uses TRBV15 and TRBJ2-7; 8 positions match TRBD1. The material sequenced was PBMCs from blood, taken on the day of vaccination. CDR3 bases: TGTGCCACCAGCAGAGAACGGGACAGGTTCTCCTACGAGCAGTACTTC. Encoded protein: CATSRERDRFSYEQYF. Looking up the rest from reference TRBV15 and TRBJ2-7 gives the full variable domain: DAMVIQNPRYQVTQFGKPVTLSCSQTLNHNVMYWYQQKSSQAPKLLFHYYDKDFNNEADTPDNFQSRRPNTSFCFLDIRSPGLGDTAMYLCATSRERDRFSYEQYFGPGTRLTVT.